This entry lists 14 T cell receptor beta chains sequenced from one sample in a study of shared clonotypes between healthy human individuals. The protocol was immunoSEQ multiplex PCR, while the TCRdb copy is restricted to in-frame clones and leaves out a portion. The sample has 1.6 million or so clones, roughly 96% seen once. The sequenced sample consisted of naive CD4+ T cells sorted from blood. Subset specified: CD45RA+ positively selected. These receptors were taken from a man aged 25-45 years in good health.

The chain couples TRBV10-2 to TRBJ1-5; no clear D. Germline V gene sequence: CDR1 WSHSY, CDR2 SAAADI. This CDR3 is built from 14 residues. V lost 8 bases, J lost 0 bases, and 11 bases lay in between. CDR3 in amino acids: CASGDPSSNQPQHF. CDR3 sequence (DNA): TGCGCCAGCGGAGACCCTAGTAGCAATCAGCCCCAGCATTTT.

This clone appeared a single time. The J gene is TRBJ2-6, the V gene TRBV19, with a weak D call TRBD1 (6 bases). The germline V gene has CDR1 LNHDA and CDR2 SQIVND (reference sequence). The CDR3 has 15 amino acids. Between the trimmed V and J ends, which lost 10 bases and 3 bases, there was a span of 16 bases. The CDR3 reads CATTPTGYGANVLTF. CDR3 nucleotide sequence: TGTGCCACCACCCCCACAGGGTATGGGGCCAACGTCCTGACTTTC.

The chain couples TRBV10-3 to TRBJ2-3, with 8 bases that match TRBD1. Unmatched junction bases numbered 8, after V lost 3 bases and J lost 3 bases. In germline, CDR1 is ENHRY, CDR2 SYGVKD. This CDR3 contains 16 residues. The CDR3 here is CAISERQGAITDTQYF. The CDR3, as DNA: TGTGCCATCAGTGAAAGGCAGGGGGCTATAACAGATACGCAGTATTTT.

CDR3 bases: TGTGCCAGCAGCCGGGACAGCCTTCTGGCGGGGAGGGCCCTCGAGCAGTTCTTC. Its translation is CASSRDSLLAGRALEQFF. This chain links TRBV7-9 with TRBJ2-1; perhaps D is TRBD1 or TRBD2 (7 bases each). The length of the CDR3 is 18 residues. Germline V gene lookup returns CDR1 SEHNR and CDR2 FQNEAQ (reference sequence). V dropped 5 bases and J dropped 10 bases, with 30 bases sitting between them.

The chain recombines TRBV5-5 with TRBJ1-1, with no clear D. The V gene lost 6 bases and the J gene lost 5 bases, with 14 bases spanning the gap. The CDR3 has 13 amino acids. Germline V gene lookup returns CDR1 SGHKS and CDR2 YYEKEE (reference sequence). CDR3 loop: CASTLLTETEAFF. CDR3 nucleotides: TGTGCCAGCACCCTACTGACCGAGACTGAAGCTTTCTTT.

The J gene is TRBJ2-2, the V gene TRBV5-1, with no clear D. Trimming removed 2 bases at V and 0 bases at J, with 11 bases between. CDR1 is SGHRS and CDR2 is YFSETQ in the germline V gene. The CDR3 runs to 16 residues. The CDR3 loop is CASSFVYGSNTGELFF. The CDR3 coding sequence is TGCGCCAGCAGCTTTGTTTACGGATCGAACACCGGGGAGCTGTTTTTT.

The rearrangement links TRBV15 to TRBJ1-5; D unresolved. Trimming left V 3 bases short and J 5 bases short, with 8 bases between. Germline CDR1 is LNHNV and CDR2 is YYDKDF (reference sequence). This CDR3 spans 13 amino acids. CDR3 loop: CATSSDRYQPQHF. The CDR3 bases are TGTGCCACCAGCAGTGACCGATATCAGCCCCAGCATTTT.

The sample holds one count of this clone. The gene calls are TRBV28 and TRBJ2-5; 12 bases line up with TRBD1. The CDR3 covers 18 residues. The germline V gene has CDR1 MDHEN and CDR2 SYDVKM. V shed 3 bases, J shed 4 bases, and the junction held 12 bases outside the gene matches. The CDR3 spells CASSFTLFRDRGRETQYF. CDR3 sequence (DNA): TGTGCCAGCAGTTTTACCCTCTTCCGGGACAGGGGGCGAGAGACCCAGTACTTC.

The chain carries TRBV7-6 and TRBJ2-7, with D maybe TRBD1 (6 bases). V gave up 0 bases and J gave up 6 bases, with 15 bases separating them. The V gene's germline CDR1 is SGHVS and CDR2 FNYEAQ. The CDR3 consists of 15 residues. CDR3 sequence (DNA): TGTGCCAGCAGCTTAGCGACCCAGGGGAACGGCGAGCAGTACTTC. Residues: CASSLATQGNGEQYF.

The rearrangement links TRBV5-4 to TRBJ1-1, with D uncertain. The V gene's germline CDR1 is SGHNT and CDR2 YYREEE (reference sequence). V shed 0 bases and J shed 3 bases, with 9 bases lying between them. The length of the CDR3 is 14 residues. This CDR3 reads CASSLDGRDTEAFF. CDR3 DNA: TGTGCCAGCAGCTTGGACGGTCGGGACACTGAAGCTTTCTTT.

V gene TRBV29-1 combines with J gene TRBJ2-1; 11 nucleotides line up with TRBD2. Germline values: CDR1 SQVTM, CDR2 ANQGSEA. Trimming cost V 6 bases and J 5 bases; bases outside gene matches: 12. The CDR3 is 16 amino acids. CDR3 in DNA: TGCAGCGTCCTTGGGGGGACTAGCGGAGATCACAATGAGCAGTTCTTC. Amino acid sequence: CSVLGGTSGDHNEQFF.

This clone was seen just once. The chain employs TRBV18 and TRBJ1-2, with D possibly TRBD1 on 6 matching bases. Germline CDR1 is KGHSH and CDR2 is LQKENI. The V gene lost 2 bases and the J gene lost 7 bases, with 20 bases spanning the gap. The length of the CDR3 is 16 residues. CDR3 coding DNA: TGTGCCAGCTCACCAATAGACAGGCCGGAACGGAGTGGCTACACCTTC. This gives the protein CASSPIDRPERSGYTF.

Comments on this clone: Other DNA sequences in this sample translate to the same CDR3. The chain recombines TRBV9 with TRBJ2-7; 7 nucleotides agree with TRBD1. Trimming removed 1 base from V and 1 base from J; junction bases left unmatched: 2. The germline V gene has CDR1 SGDLS and CDR2 YYNGEE. The CDR3 spans 14 residues. The CDR3, as DNA: TGTGCCAGCAGCGTAACAGGGGCTTCCTACGAGCAGTACTTC. Translated: CASSVTGASYEQYF.

This chain links TRBV30 with TRBJ2-3; possible D gene TRBD1, 6 bases. V was shortened by 5 bases and J by 0 bases, with 6 bases between the two germline ends. This CDR3 comprises 12 residues. CDR1 and CDR2 from the germline V gene are GTSNPN and SVGIG (reference sequence). The CDR3 reads CAWDRSTDTQYF. For the CDR3, the DNA is TGTGCCTGGGACAGGAGCACAGATACGCAGTATTTT.